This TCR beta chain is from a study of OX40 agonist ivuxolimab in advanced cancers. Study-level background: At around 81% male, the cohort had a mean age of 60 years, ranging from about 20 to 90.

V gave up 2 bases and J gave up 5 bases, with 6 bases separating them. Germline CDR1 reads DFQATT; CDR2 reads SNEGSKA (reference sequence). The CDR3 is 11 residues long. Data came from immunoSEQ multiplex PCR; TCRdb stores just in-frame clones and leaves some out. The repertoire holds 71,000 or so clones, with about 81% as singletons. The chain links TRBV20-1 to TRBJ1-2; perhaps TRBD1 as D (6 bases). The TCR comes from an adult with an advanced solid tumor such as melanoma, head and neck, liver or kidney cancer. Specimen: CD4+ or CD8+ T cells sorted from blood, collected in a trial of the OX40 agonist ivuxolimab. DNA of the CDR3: TGCAGTGCTAGACAGGGGTATGGCTACACCTTC. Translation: CSARQGYGYTF.